Presented here are 2 T cell receptor beta chains from one specimen sequenced in a study of T cell responses to AZD1222 COVID-19 vaccine. Only in-frame clones appear in the TCRdb table, and some are missing; sequencing was by immunoSEQ multiplex PCR. The sample holds 100,000 to 150,000 clones, roughly 90% seen once. This specimen consisted of peripheral blood, obtained on day 0 of AZD1222 vaccination. The origin of the receptors is an adult in good health.

The V and J genes are TRBV27 and TRBJ1-1; D gene unclear. Germline V lookup: CDR1 MNHEY, CDR2 SMNVEV (reference sequence). This CDR3 spans 12 amino acids. V gave up 3 bases and J gave up 8 bases, with 10 bases separating them. CDR3 loop: CASSFPGLEAFF. The CDR3 region has the DNA TGTGCCAGCAGTTTTCCAGGATTGGAAGCTTTCTTT.

The chain combines TRBV10-1 with TRBJ1-4; 7 bases match TRBD1. V shed 2 bases and J 6 bases; nucleotides not matched to a gene: 30. Germline V gene lookup returns CDR1 WNHNN and CDR2 SYGVQD (reference sequence). The CDR3 loop spans 23 amino acids. The chain's CDR3 is CASSETATTGQTLQRGWYEKLFF. The CDR3 bases are TGCGCCAGCAGTGAGACGGCAACTACGGGACAGACCCTACAACGTGGCTGGTATGAAAAACTGTTTTTT.